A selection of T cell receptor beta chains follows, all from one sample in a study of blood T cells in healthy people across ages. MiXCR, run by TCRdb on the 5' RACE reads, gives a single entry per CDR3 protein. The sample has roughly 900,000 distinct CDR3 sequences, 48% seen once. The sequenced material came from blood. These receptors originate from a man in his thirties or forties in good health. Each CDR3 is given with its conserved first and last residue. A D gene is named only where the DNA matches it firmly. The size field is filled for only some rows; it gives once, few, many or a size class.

CDR3 DNA: TGTGCCTGGACGGGCTCGAATACGCAGTATTTT
CDR3 protein: CAWTGSNTQYF
clone size: NA
J gene: TRBJ2-3
D gene: NA
V gene: TRBV30

CDR3 DNA: TGTGCCAGCAGCTCCTACACCGGTGAGCAGTTCTTC
CDR3 protein: CASSSYTGEQFF
clone size: few
J gene: TRBJ2-1
D gene: NA
V gene: TRBV7-8

CDR3 DNA: TGTGCCAGCAGCGGGACGTCCGTCTACGAGCAGTACTTC
CDR3 protein: CASSGTSVYEQYF
clone size: NA
J gene: TRBJ2-7
D gene: NA
V gene: TRBV7-2

CDR3 DNA: TGCGCCAGCAGCCAAGCGGAGGGCCTAACCTACGAGCAGTACTTC
CDR3 protein: CASSQAEGLTYEQYF
clone size: few
J gene: TRBJ2-7
D gene: NA
V gene: TRBV4-1

CDR3 DNA: TGTGCCAGCAGTAAGGGGCCATCGGGATCGCTGTTTTTT
CDR3 protein: CASSKGPSGSLFF
clone size: few
J gene: TRBJ1-4
D gene: NA
V gene: TRBV25-1

CDR3 DNA: TGTGCCAGCAGTTTGCCCACAGCTGGCTCTGGGGCCAACGTCCTGACTTTC
CDR3 protein: CASSLPTAGSGANVLTF
clone size: NA
J gene: TRBJ2-6
D gene: NA
V gene: TRBV12-3/TRBV12-4

CDR3 DNA: TGCAGCGTTGAAGATTTAGGGGGCGGTACAGATACGCAGTATTTT
CDR3 protein: CSVEDLGGGTDTQYF
clone size: NA
J gene: TRBJ2-3
D gene: TRBD1
V gene: TRBV29-1

CDR3 DNA: TGTGCCAGCAGCCAACGGGACAGGGGGTTGGAAGAGACCCAGTACTTC
CDR3 protein: CASSQRDRGLEETQYF
clone size: NA
J gene: TRBJ2-5
D gene: TRBD1
V gene: TRBV7-9

CDR3 DNA: TGTGCCAGCAGTCCCTACAGGGGGGAAAGCACTGAAGCTTTCTTT
CDR3 protein: CASSPYRGESTEAFF
clone size: NA
J gene: TRBJ1-1
D gene: TRBD1
V gene: TRBV12-3/TRBV12-4

CDR3 DNA: TGCGCCAGCAGCCAAGTGGTGGGACCCGCGCTGAACACTGAAGCTTTCTTT
CDR3 protein: CASSQVVGPALNTEAFF
clone size: few
J gene: TRBJ1-1
D gene: NA
V gene: TRBV4-1

CDR3 DNA: TGCAGTGCTAGCCGGGACAGGGGGCAGGATGAGCAGTTCTTC
CDR3 protein: CSASRDRGQDEQFF
clone size: NA
J gene: TRBJ2-1
D gene: TRBD1
V gene: TRBV20-1